These 16 T cell receptor beta chains share one sample of origin, sequenced in a study of chemoradiotherapy in HPV16-positive cancers. The assay was immunoSEQ multiplex PCR, and TCRdb's table has in-frame clones only and misses some. The sample shows some 34,000 clones, about 90% of them seen only once. The source was blood, collected from a patient who underwent chemoradiotherapy. The receptors were sampled from a human donor with HPV-associated anogenital cancer.

J is TRBJ1-5 and V is TRBV6-5, with a weak D call TRBD1 (6 bases). The CDR3 length is 15 residues. Per germline, CDR1 MNHEY and CDR2 SVGAGI. Trimming removed 6 bases from V and 4 bases from J, with 16 bases in between. For the CDR3, the DNA is TGTGCCAGCAGCCAGGATCAGGGGTGGAATCAGCCCCAGCATTTT. Translating gives CASSQDQGWNQPQHF.

The rearrangement joins TRBV5-5 to TRBJ1-1; 10 bases agree with TRBD1. Germline CDR1 and CDR2: SGHKS and YYEKEE (reference sequence). The CDR3 is 15 residues long. The trim removed 4 bases at V and 5 bases at J, leaving 8 bases unmatched. The CDR3 DNA sequence: TGTGCCAGCAGCCCCTGGACAGGGGGTGATACTGAAGCTTTCTTT. Amino acid sequence: CASSPWTGGDTEAFF. The complete variable domain, with remaining parts taken from reference TRBV5-5 and TRBJ1-1, reads DAGVTQSPTHLIKTRGQQVTLRCSPISGHKSVSWYQQVLGQGPQFIFQYYEKEERGRGNFPDRFSARQFPNYSSELNVNALLLGDSALYLCASSPWTGGDTEAFFGQGTRLTVV.

The rearrangement uses TRBV5-8 and TRBJ1-3, with unresolved D. This CDR3 spans 15 amino acids. The germline V gene encodes CDR1 SGHTS and CDR2 YDEGEE. Trimming removed 1 base at V and 0 bases at J, with 8 bases between. The CDR3 DNA reads as TGTGCCAGCAGCTTGAGGGATGCCTCTGGAAACACCATATATTTT. Its translation: CASSLRDASGNTIYF.

V gene TRBV30 combines with J gene TRBJ1-1; weak D call: TRBD1 (6 bases). Trimming pared 3 bases from V and 4 bases from J, leaving 21 bases between. Germline CDR1 is GTSNPN and CDR2 is SVGIG (reference sequence). The CDR3 is made up of 16 amino acids. The CDR3 DNA sequence: TGTGCCTGGAGAGCTAAGTATCGGACAGCGATCACTGAAGCTTTCTTT. As protein: CAWRAKYRTAITEAFF. The entire variable domain, with the rest obtained from reference TRBV30 and TRBJ1-1, is as follows: SQTIHQWPATLVQPVGSPLSLECTVEGTSNPNLYWYRQAAGRGLQLLFYSVGIGQISSEVPQNLSASRPQDRQFILSSKKLLLSDSGFYLCAWRAKYRTAITEAFFGQGTRLTVV.

V usage is TRBV7-3 and J usage is TRBJ2-2; D is unclear. Germline V gene lookup returns CDR1 SGHTA and CDR2 FQGTGA. The CDR3 is 15 residues long. The V end was cut by 5 bases, the J end by 0 bases, with 10 bases between. The DNA for the CDR3 is TGTGCCAGCAGCCCAAGGACGGCGAACACCGGGGAGCTGTTTTTT. It encodes CASSPRTANTGELFF.

The chain employs TRBV6-4 and TRBJ2-1; TRBD2 matches at 8 bases. Germline CDR1 MRHNA, CDR2 SNTAGT. The CDR3 covers 16 residues. J was trimmed by 2 bases and V by 5 bases; bases with no gene match: 8. The CDR3 bases are TGTGCCAGCAGTCCCGGACTAGCTATGGCCTACAATGAGCAGTTCTTC. Translation gives CASSPGLAMAYNEQFF.

V is TRBV30 and J is TRBJ1-5; possible D gene TRBD1, 6 bases. Per the germline V gene, CDR1 is GTSNPN and CDR2 is SVGIG (reference sequence). The CDR3 has 19 amino acids. Trimming removed 2 bases from V and 6 bases from J, with 29 bases in between. CDR3 DNA: TGTGCCTGGAGTCCAGCGGGGGAAATATGGACAGACTTTCCTCAGCCCCAGCATTTT. It is translated as CAWSPAGEIWTDFPQPQHF.

The CDR3 here is CASSLRPKGSGANVLTF. In nucleotides, the CDR3 is TGTGCCAGCAGCTTACGTCCCAAGGGCTCTGGGGCCAACGTCCTGACTTTC. The gene calls are TRBV13 and TRBJ2-6, with D uncertain. Germline assignment: CDR1 PRHDT and CDR2 FYEKMQ (reference sequence). CDR3 length: 17 amino acids. The V and J ends lost 2 bases and 0 bases respectively, with 11 bases between them.

CDR3 sequence: CSVTPGGRVDYEQYF. In DNA, the CDR3 is TGCAGCGTTACCCCGGGGGGCAGGGTGGACTACGAGCAGTACTTC. The rearrangement uses TRBV29-1 and TRBJ2-7, with D possibly matching TRBD2 (7 bases). Looked up from germline, CDR1 is SQVTM and CDR2 is ANQGSEA. Trimming took 5 bases from V and 3 from J, leaving 20 bases between them. This CDR3 is built from 15 residues.

The rearrangement links TRBV4-1 to TRBJ1-6, with D possibly TRBD1 on 5 matching bases. This CDR3 contains 15 residues. With 4 bases removed from V and 6 bases from J, the gap between germline ends came to 13 bases. Germline V lookup: CDR1 MGHRA, CDR2 YSYEKL. CDR3 nucleotide sequence: TGCGCCAGCAGCCTCAGGGAACTGGCTAATTCACCCCTCCACTTT. This sequence encodes CASSLRELANSPLHF.

This clone came up a few times. This chain connects TRBV4-2 to TRBJ1-6, with 8 nucleotides matching TRBD1. The CDR3 covers 17 residues. V gave up 2 bases and J gave up 10 bases; unmatched junction bases: 13. The germline V gene has CDR1 LGHNA and CDR2 YNFKEQ. The CDR3 spells CASSQQATTDRASPLHF. The CDR3 region has the DNA TGTGCCAGCAGCCAACAGGCGACGACGGACAGGGCCTCACCCCTCCACTTT.

The chain couples TRBV2 to TRBJ1-2; no definite D call. Deletions cut 10 bases from V and 1 base from J, with 7 bases between. The CDR3 is made up of 11 amino acids. Germline V gives CDR1 SNHLY, CDR2 FYNNEI. CDR3 sequence reads: CATKGNYGYTF. As DNA, the CDR3 is TGTGCCACTAAGGGTAACTATGGCTACACCTTC.

The chain joins TRBV6-4 to TRBJ2-3; 8 nucleotides line up with TRBD2. The CDR3 runs 15 residues. V was clipped by 0 bases and J by 1 base; unmatched bases: 0. Germline-derived CDR1 and CDR2 are MRHNA and SNTAGT. As DNA, the CDR3 is TGTGCCAGCAGTGACTCTAGCGGGGGCACAGATACGCAGTATTTT. Translating it yields CASSDSSGGTDTQYF.

J is TRBJ2-3 and V is TRBV4-2; D may be TRBD1 or TRBD2 (5 bases each). V was cut by 1 base and J by 3 bases, with 14 bases left in between. The CDR3 loop spans 16 amino acids. CDR1 and CDR2 (germline): LGHNA, YNFKEQ. CDR3 amino acids: CASSQVGRWETDTQYF. In nucleotides, the CDR3 is TGTGCCAGCAGCCAAGTGGGGCGGTGGGAGACAGATACGCAGTATTTT.

This clone was seen only once. CDR3: CASSPGTAGGVYGYTF. CDR3 DNA: TGTGCCAGCAGCCCTGGGACAGCCGGGGGAGTCTATGGCTACACCTTC. The rearrangement uses TRBV7-6 and TRBJ1-2; TRBD1 agrees at 7 bases. Germline CDR1 and CDR2: SGHVS and FNYEAQ. The CDR3 consists of 16 residues. Unmatched junction bases numbered 13, after V lost 5 bases and J lost 4 bases.

The gene calls are TRBV19 and TRBJ2-7; 7 bases align to TRBD2. The germline gives CDR1 LNHDA, CDR2 SQIVND (reference sequence). This CDR3 region has 14 residues. The V gene end was trimmed by 3 bases and the J gene end by 5 bases; junction bases not matched to a gene: 7. This CDR3 reads CASSIGAGENEQYF. Written as DNA, the CDR3 is TGTGCCAGTAGTATCGGGGCGGGGGAAAACGAGCAGTACTTC.